The 27 T cell receptor beta chains given below trace back to one sample, sequenced in a study of CD4 and CD8 cells across lung adenocarcinoma regions. MiXCR, run by TCRdb on the PCR reads, gives a single entry per CDR3 protein. The repertoire includes 4,500 or so distinct CDR3 sequences, 35% to 50% of them detected once, and 13% to 15% sits in the top ten. The specimen sequenced was CD4+ T cells from the margin of a lung tumor. The receptor source for this set is a female donor with lung adenocarcinoma. The CD4 and CD8 labels of this study may be unreliable.

This clonotype was seen ten or more times. J is TRBJ1-4 and V is TRBV6-1; D remains ambiguous. The V gene's germline CDR1 is MNHNS and CDR2 SASEGT. This CDR3 comprises 14 residues. V was clipped by 5 bases and J by 8 bases, with 15 bases between them. CDR3 in amino acids: CASSQTPDGEKLFF. Written as DNA, the CDR3 is TGTGCCAGCAGTCAGACACCCGATGGGGAAAAACTGTTTTTT.

This clonotype ranks as medium-sized. The chain employs TRBV27 and TRBJ2-1; the match to TRBD1 covers 11 bases. Trimming cost V 2 bases and J 10 bases; bases outside gene matches: 7. Per the germline V gene, CDR1 is MNHEY and CDR2 is SMNVEV (reference sequence). The CDR3 runs 15 residues. The CDR3 coding sequence is TGTGCCAGCAGTTTAATAGGGACAGGGGGGGCCGAGCAGTTCTTC. Its translation is CASSLIGTGGAEQFF.

This clonotype is termed medium-sized. The chain links TRBV11-3 to TRBJ2-7; the D is unclear. Germline lookup yields CDR1 SGHNT and CDR2 YENEEA. The CDR3 consists of 13 residues. Trimming took 5 bases from V and 3 from J, leaving 11 bases between them. CDR3 DNA: TGTGCCAGCAGCATTTTTCGCGGCTACGAGCAGTACTTC. Its protein is CASSIFRGYEQYF.

The V and J genes are TRBV12-3 or TRBV12-4 and TRBJ1-2; tentatively, D is TRBD1 (5 bases). V lost 2 bases, J lost 6 bases, and 16 bases lay in between. The CDR3 covers 15 residues. The CDR3 is CASSLTSTGTHGYTF. The CDR3, as DNA: TGTGCCAGCAGTTTAACTTCCACCGGGACTCATGGCTACACCTTC.

V and J are TRBV6-1 and TRBJ1-4, with 7 bases matching TRBD1. Germline-derived CDR1 and CDR2 are MNHNS and SASEGT. Losses at the gene ends were 6 bases for V and 10 bases for J; bases not matched to a gene: 11. The CDR3 totals 14 residues. CDR3 sequence (DNA): TGTGCCAGCAGCAGAGGGGGCTCGGAGGGAAAACTGTTTTTT. Its protein product is CASSRGGSEGKLFF.

The rearrangement uses TRBV10-3 and TRBJ2-5, with 9 bases matching TRBD2. The CDR3 runs 16 residues. V was pared by 2 bases and J by 1 base, with 5 bases of the junction left unmatched. Germline-derived CDR1 and CDR2 are ENHRY and SYGVKD. The CDR3 DNA reads as TGTGCCATCAGTGAGCAAGTACTAGCGGGCCAAGAGACCCAGTACTTC. Protein: CAISEQVLAGQETQYF.

This chain uses TRBV6-1 with TRBJ2-4; perhaps TRBD2 as D (5 bases). The J call may be wrong; the DNA end is better matched by TRBJ2-1. From germline, CDR1 is MNHNS and CDR2 SASEGT. The CDR3 spans 13 residues. CDR3 sequence: CASKSASKREQFF. The CDR3 DNA is TGTGCCAGCAAAAGCGCCTCTAAGCGGGAGCAGTTCTTC.

Sample share makes this clonotype medium-sized (0.01 to 0.1%). An end of the junction differs from the germline gene, which may be a read error. The chain combines TRBV7-7 with TRBJ2-1, with D perhaps TRBD2 (6 bases). Germline V gene sequence: CDR1 SSHAT, CDR2 FNYEAQ (reference sequence). CDR3 length: 13 residues. This CDR3 reads CASSPGGYNEQFF. The CDR3 bases are TGTGCTAGCAGCCCCGGGGGCTACAATGAGCAGTTCTTC.

This sequence joins TRBV20-1 and TRBJ2-5; 8 positions match TRBD2. The J call may be faulty, since TRBJ2-1 better matches the DNA end. The germline CDR1 and CDR2 sequences are DFQATT and SNEGSKA (reference sequence). This CDR3 region has 15 residues. DNA of the CDR3: TGCAGTGCTGTCCCCGGGGAGCGGGAGTACGGCGAGCAGTTCTTC. As protein: CSAVPGEREYGEQFF.

The rearrangement uses TRBV27 and TRBJ2-4, with a possible D match to TRBD2 (6 bases). This CDR3 is built from 15 residues. Between the trimmed V and J ends, which lost 7 bases and 6 bases, there was a span of 19 bases. The V gene's germline CDR1 is MNHEY and CDR2 SMNVEV (reference sequence). CDR3 loop: CASTNLGGEGNIQYF. CDR3 DNA: TGTGCCAGCACCAACCTCGGCGGGGAAGGAAACATTCAGTACTTC.

By its share, this clonotype is medium-sized. This chain joins TRBV10-2 and TRBJ2-1; no clear D. Deletions cut 10 bases from V and 8 bases from J, with 21 bases between. Germline CDR1 reads WSHSY; CDR2 reads SAAADI. This CDR3 has 14 residues. CDR3 bases: TGCGCCACTCTCCTGGGGTTAATTGGGGATGAGCAGTTCTTC. This translates into CATLLGLIGDEQFF.

This clonotype was observed a handful of times. CDR3 bases: TGCGCCAGCAGCCACACGGGACTATTCGACGAGCAGTACTTC. Amino acids: CASSHTGLFDEQYF. The chain has TRBV4-1 and TRBJ2-5; 7 bases agree with TRBD2. Matching the DNA end better, TRBJ2-7 makes the J call doubtful. This CDR3 spans 14 amino acids. Germline V gene lookup returns CDR1 MGHRA and CDR2 YSYEKL.

This clonotype was picked up a small number of times. A read error may produce the germline difference seen at one junction end. The chain links TRBV6-1 to TRBJ2-2; perhaps TRBD2 as D (5 bases). This CDR3 is built from 13 residues. CDR1 MNHNS and CDR2 SASEGT come from the germline V gene. The CDR3: CASMGANTGKLYF. The CDR3 DNA is TGTGCCAGCATGGGAGCGAACACCGGGAAGCTGTATTTT.

As concerns this clonotype: Compared with germline, one end of the junction differs, possibly owing to a read error. The chain uses TRBV11-2 and TRBJ2-5, with a weak D call TRBD2 (5 bases). The CDR3 length is 13 residues. Germline CDR1 and CDR2: SGHAT and FQNNGV. CDR3 residues: CASSLWRTETQSF. CDR3 coding DNA: TGTGCCAGCAGCCTCTGGAGGACGGAGACCCAGTCTTTC.

This sequence joins TRBV6-1 and TRBJ2-3, with D possibly being TRBD1 or TRBD2 (5 bases each). TRBJ2-7 explains the end of the DNA better; the J call may be wrong. Per germline, CDR1 MNHNS and CDR2 SASEGT. The CDR3 is 15 amino acids. The CDR3 loop reads CARGERGRVQDTQYF. The CDR3 DNA reads TGTGCCAGGGGTGAACGGGGACGTGTACAAGATACGCAGTACTTC.

Turning to this clonotype: One end of the junction varies from germline; a read error may be responsible. The J gene is TRBJ2-3, the V gene TRBV12-3 or TRBV12-4, with TRBD1 as a possible D gene (5 bases). This CDR3 contains 14 residues. The CDR3 region is CASSIGGRANTQYF. The DNA for the CDR3 is TGTGCCAGCAGCATTGGCGGCAGGGCAAATACGCAGTATTTC.

This clonotype turned up a few times. Sequence at one end of the junction differs from germline and may be a read error. The J gene is TRBJ2-3, the V gene TRBV6-1; TRBD2 matches 10 bases. The CDR3 contains 15 residues. Germline CDR1 is MNHNS and CDR2 is SASEGT. The CDR3 sequence: CASSPSGRARDTQYF. The CDR3, as DNA: TGTGCCAGCAGTCCAAGCGGGAGGGCCCGGGATACCCAGTATTTT.

The V call is TRBV6-5, the J call TRBJ1-3; D unclear. Germline CDR1 reads MNHEY; CDR2 reads SVGAGI. Trimming stripped 1 base from V and 4 bases from J, with 23 bases between. The CDR3 length is 19 residues. The chain's CDR3 is CASSYFFDCRILWGNTIYF. The CDR3 DNA follows: TGTGCCAGCAGTTACTTTTTTGATTGCAGGATTTTATGGGGAAACACCATATATTTT.

This rearrangement joins TRBV6-1 to TRBJ1-2, with D perhaps matching TRBD1 (6 bases). The CDR3 sequence is 14 residues long. Germline V gene sequence: CDR1 MNHNS, CDR2 SASEGT. With 5 bases removed from V and 2 bases from J, the gap between germline ends came to 12 bases. The CDR3 loop reads CASSRPGVNYGYTF. The CDR3 DNA reads TGTGCCAGCAGTCGCCCAGGGGTAAACTATGGCTACACCTTC.

V gene TRBV6-1 combines with J gene TRBJ1-1; no definite D call. Germline V gene lookup returns CDR1 MNHNS and CDR2 SASEGT. The CDR3 has 14 residues. Trimming pared 5 bases from V and 2 bases from J, leaving 12 bases between. The CDR3 DNA reads as TGTGCCAGCAGTCCCCGGACGGTTAACACTGAAGCTTTCTTT. Translation gives CASSPRTVNTEAFF.

Sample share makes this clonotype medium-sized. The chain links TRBV6-5 to TRBJ2-5; 9 nucleotides align to TRBD1. The better agreement between TRBJ2-7 and the DNA end casts doubt on the J call. The CDR3 sequence is 15 residues long. Per the germline V gene, CDR1 is MNHEY and CDR2 is SVGAGI. CDR3 sequence reads: CASSPPGTGTYEQYF. The CDR3 DNA follows: TGTGCCAGCAGTCCTCCCGGGACAGGGACCTACGAGCAGTACTTC.

This clonotype is judged medium-sized. CDR3 bases: TGTGCCAGCAGCTTCTCGAGTCAGCCCCAGCATTTT. Translation: CASSFSSQPQHF. The rearrangement links TRBV7-2 to TRBJ1-5; D not certain. The CDR3 runs to 12 residues. Trimming left V 3 bases short and J 6 bases short, with 6 bases between. CDR1 is SGHTA, CDR2 FQGNSA, per germline.

This clonotype was recorded a few times. The chain uses TRBV4-1 and TRBJ2-1; D gene unclear. The CDR3 has 14 residues. Germline values: CDR1 MGHRA, CDR2 YSYEKL. The V end was cut by 4 bases, the J end by 9 bases, with 16 bases between. CDR3 region: CASSRLGLGTEQFF. DNA of the CDR3: TGCGCCAGCAGCCGACTCGGGCTTGGAACTGAGCAGTTCTTC.

Within the sample, this clonotype is medium-sized. This sequence joins TRBV27 and TRBJ2-1; D possibly corresponds to TRBD2 (5 bases). The J call is in doubt because the DNA end fits TRBJ2-7 better. The CDR3 runs to 15 residues. Germline V gene sequence: CDR1 MNHEY, CDR2 SMNVEV (reference sequence). CDR3 loop: CASSFISGPNYEQYF. Written as DNA, the CDR3 is TGTGCCAGCAGTTTTATCAGCGGCCCGAACTACGAGCAGTACTTC.

This clonotype is categorized as medium-sized. The genes are TRBV6-5 and TRBJ2-1, with no clear D. The DNA matches TRBJ2-7 better at its end, which makes the J call doubtful. Germline V gene lookup returns CDR1 MNHEY and CDR2 SVGAGI. The CDR3 sequence is 11 residues long. In DNA form, the CDR3 reads TGTGCCAGCAGTTACTGGGCGGAGCAGTACTTC. Its protein is CASSYWAEQYF.

As for this clonotype: One junction end does not reproduce the germline sequence, and a read error may be involved. Here the CDR3 reads CASRPPAKDTQYF. CDR3 DNA: TGTGCCAGCAGGCCCCCGGCAAAAGATACGCAGTACTTT. The chain uses TRBV6-1 and TRBJ2-3, with D hard to call. Per the germline V gene, CDR1 is MNHNS and CDR2 is SASEGT. The CDR3 length is 13 residues.

The chain employs TRBV10-3 and TRBJ2-4; 9 nucleotides align to TRBD1. Germline loops: CDR1 ENHRY, CDR2 SYGVKD. V dropped 10 bases and J dropped 6; count of bases not matched to a gene: 10. The CDR3 extends over 14 amino acids. CDR3 DNA: TGTGCCACCAAGGTCCCGGGACAGGGAAACATTCAGTACTTC. Encoded protein: CATKVPGQGNIQYF.